Here is one T cell receptor beta chain with its context. Antigen specificity is unknown. CDR1 is SGDLS and CDR2 is YYNGEE in the germline V gene. V lost 0 bases to trimming and J lost 0 bases, with 10 bases between them. The CDR3 loop spans 16 amino acids. Libraries were prepared by immunoSEQ multiplex PCR; TCRdb keeps only in-frame clonotypes and omits some of them. The sample consists of approximately 160,000 clones, 95% to 97% of them appearing once. This entry comes from a study of cytomegalovirus exposure and HLA in healthy donors. About the research overall: It was reported in a later analysis that the same platform had been used for the approximately 110 validation repertoires as for the approximately 670 first-cohort repertoires.

Study conclusions and caveats: It was about 150 TCR beta chains that were listed as cytomegalovirus-associated. It was found in a later analysis that first-cohort TCR clusters tended to co-occur in the 100 to 150 validation repertoires.

Donors were drawn from the roughly 120-subject validation cohort, separate from the roughly 700-subject first cohort. The chain combines TRBV9 with TRBJ1-3, with D unclear. Specimen: PBMCs. The TCR comes from a woman under 30 in good health and CMV-seronegative. The CDR3 DNA reads as TGTGCCAGCAGCGTAGACCGGGTCAGCTCTGGAAACACCATATATTTT. This translates into CASSVDRVSSGNTIYF.